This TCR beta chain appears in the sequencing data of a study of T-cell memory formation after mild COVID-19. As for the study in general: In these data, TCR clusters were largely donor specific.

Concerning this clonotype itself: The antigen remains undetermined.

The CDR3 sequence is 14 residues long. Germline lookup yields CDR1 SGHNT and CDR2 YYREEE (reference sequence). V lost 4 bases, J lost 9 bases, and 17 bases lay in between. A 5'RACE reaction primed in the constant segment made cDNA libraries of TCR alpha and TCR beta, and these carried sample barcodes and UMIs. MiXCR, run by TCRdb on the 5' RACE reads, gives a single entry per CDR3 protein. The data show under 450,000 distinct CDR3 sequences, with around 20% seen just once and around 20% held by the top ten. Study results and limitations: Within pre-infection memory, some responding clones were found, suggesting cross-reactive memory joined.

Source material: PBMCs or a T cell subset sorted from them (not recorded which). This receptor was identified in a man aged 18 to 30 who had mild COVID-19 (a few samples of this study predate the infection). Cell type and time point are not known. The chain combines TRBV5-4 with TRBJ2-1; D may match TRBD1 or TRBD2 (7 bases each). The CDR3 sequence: CASSRARGGSEQFF. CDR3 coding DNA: TGTGCCAGCAGCCGGGCCAGGGGGGGTAGTGAGCAGTTCTTC.